This T cell receptor (beta chain) stems from a study of cytotoxic CD8 clonotypes in ibrutinib-treated CLL (dated by TCRdb to the early 2020s). Context from the whole study: In this cohort, some 16 patients were treatment-naive and ten to eleven were relapsed/refractory, while about 17 had unmutated IGHV. Responses were partial in 25 or so patients and complete in 2; after median approximately 66 months follow-up, around 15 stayed in remission and about twelve progressed. Response samples were obtained after a median of around eleven months of treatment, with a range of roughly 6 to 40 months. An average of approximately 260,000 productive templates and roughly 94,000 productive rearrangements was obtained per sample. Of the roughly 86 people in the trial, around 25 had longitudinal samples available. Cryopreserved peripheral blood mononuclear cells were collected at three points: before therapy, at response, and at either sustained remission or disease progression. Every sample from remission and from progressive disease was obtained while the patients were still on ibrutinib. General conclusions and limits of the study: Baseline clonality was found to be higher than that of age-matched healthy donors and was strongly correlated with circulating CD8+ T-cell counts. Public clonotypes were rare and either contracted or stayed stable during treatment, and the rise in clonality at ibrutinib response reflected the expansion of private clonotypes. At ibrutinib response clonality went up, during sustained remission it held steady, and at progression it dropped back toward baseline. Lymph node repertoires were not examined, and the timing of sampling was not matched between patients in sustained remission and those whose disease progressed.

The time point label, as the study defines it: progressive disease on ibrutinib. For TCR beta library preparation, 1.5 to 2 micrograms of genomic DNA was extracted from cryopreserved PBMCs. Longitudinal blood samples from CLL patients on ibrutinib monotherapy underwent high-throughput TCR beta sequencing. Patients were enrolled in a phase 2 open-label single-center ibrutinib monotherapy trial. Concerning this clone itself: Its recognized antigen is unknown. The record has no base qualities; no much larger clone is one base away.

A MiSeq instrument was used for deep resolution sequencing, which targeted depths ranging from 1 in 1 million up to 1 in 200,000 T cells, with coverage averaging 10x for each clonotype. The immunoSEQ hsTCRB Kit was used to generate the TCR beta libraries. The study's own analysis went as follows. The data were analyzed with ImmunoSEQ Analyzer and ImmunoSEQ Data Assistant, and V, D and J gene assignments followed IMGT definitions. Clonality, with values ranging from 0 to 1, was calculated as one minus the normalized Shannon entropy of productive rearrangement frequencies. Public clonotype analysis was restricted to overrepresented clonotypes comprising at least 0.05% of each patient's repertoire. About twelve repertoires from age-matched healthy donors, obtained from immuneACCESS, served as clonality controls. TCRdb holds this immuneACCESS table with in-frame rearrangements only. Some clones are missing; in checked studies, unresolved V genes explain under half, and the rest has no known cause. That table is the source of V, J and clone size, and D and trimming were worked out from the DNA. For this sample the table gives about 10,000 clones, of which about 80% were detected only once. The biggest ten clones account for about 15% of the sample.

CDR1 SGHNT and CDR2 YENEEA are derived from the germline V gene. The CDR3 holds 14 amino acids from the cysteine to the phenylalanine. Here the CDR3 DNA is all that survives: 42 bases in frame from base 1. V is cut by 7 bases and J by 3 bases, and the space between the germline ends is 16 bases. This sequence was found in a human donor with chronic lymphocytic leukemia. This sample comprised PBMCs, obtained at disease progression, from a patient treated with ibrutinib. In this chain, TRBV11-3 is recombined with TRBJ2-7, with the D gene uncertain. The bases read TGTGCCAGCACCAAAACCTTGTTATGCTACGAGCAGTACTTC. This gives the protein CASTKTLLCYEQYF.